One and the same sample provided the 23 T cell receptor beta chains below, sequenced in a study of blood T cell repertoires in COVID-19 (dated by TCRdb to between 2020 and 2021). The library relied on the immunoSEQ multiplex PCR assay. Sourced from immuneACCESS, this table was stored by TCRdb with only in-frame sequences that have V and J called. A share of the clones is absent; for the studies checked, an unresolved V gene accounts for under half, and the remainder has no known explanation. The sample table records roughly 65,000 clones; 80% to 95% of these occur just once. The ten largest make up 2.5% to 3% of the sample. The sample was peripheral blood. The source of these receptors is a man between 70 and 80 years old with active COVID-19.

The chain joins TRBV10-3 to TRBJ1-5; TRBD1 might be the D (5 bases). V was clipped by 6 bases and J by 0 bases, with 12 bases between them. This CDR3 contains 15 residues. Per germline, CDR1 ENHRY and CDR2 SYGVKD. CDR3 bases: TGTGCCATCAGGGAGACCGACAGTAGCAATCAGCCCCAGCATTTT. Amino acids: CAIRETDSSNQPQHF.

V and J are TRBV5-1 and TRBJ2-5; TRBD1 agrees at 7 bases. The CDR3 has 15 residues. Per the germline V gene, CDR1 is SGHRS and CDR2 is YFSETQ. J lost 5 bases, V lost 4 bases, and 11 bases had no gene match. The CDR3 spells CASSHLDRDIETQYF. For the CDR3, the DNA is TGCGCCAGCAGCCATCTCGACAGGGATATCGAGACCCAGTACTTC.

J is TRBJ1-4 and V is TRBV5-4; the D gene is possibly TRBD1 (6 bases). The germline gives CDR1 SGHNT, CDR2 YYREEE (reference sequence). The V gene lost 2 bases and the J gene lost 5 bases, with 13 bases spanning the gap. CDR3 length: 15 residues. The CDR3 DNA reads TGTGCCAGCAGCTTAGGGCAGGGGAAAAATGAAAAACTGTTTTTT. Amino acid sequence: CASSLGQGKNEKLFF. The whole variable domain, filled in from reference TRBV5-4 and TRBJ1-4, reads ETGVTQSPTHLIKTRGQQVTLRCSSQSGHNTVSWYQQALGQGPQFIFQYYREEENGRGNFPPRFSGLQFPNYSSELNVNALELDDSALYLCASSLGQGKNEKLFFGSGTQLSVL.

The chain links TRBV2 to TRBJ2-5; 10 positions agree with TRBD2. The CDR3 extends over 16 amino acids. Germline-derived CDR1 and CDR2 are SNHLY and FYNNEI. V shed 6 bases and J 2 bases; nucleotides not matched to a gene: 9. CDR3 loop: CASSLLASGGQETQYF. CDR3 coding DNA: TGTGCCAGCAGCCTCCTTGCTAGCGGGGGACAAGAGACCCAGTACTTC.

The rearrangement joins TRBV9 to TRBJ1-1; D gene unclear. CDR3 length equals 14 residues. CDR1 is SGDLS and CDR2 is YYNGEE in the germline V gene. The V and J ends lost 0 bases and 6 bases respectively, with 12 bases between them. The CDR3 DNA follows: TGTGCCAGCAGCGTAGACCCCCGAAACTCTGAAGCTTTCTTT. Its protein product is CASSVDPRNSEAFF.

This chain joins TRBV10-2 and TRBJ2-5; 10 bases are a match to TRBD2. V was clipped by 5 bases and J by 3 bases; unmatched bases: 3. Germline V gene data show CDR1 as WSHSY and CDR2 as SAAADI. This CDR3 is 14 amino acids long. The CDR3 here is CASSQAGGEETQYF. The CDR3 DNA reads TGCGCCAGCAGTCAAGCGGGGGGGGAAGAGACCCAGTACTTC.

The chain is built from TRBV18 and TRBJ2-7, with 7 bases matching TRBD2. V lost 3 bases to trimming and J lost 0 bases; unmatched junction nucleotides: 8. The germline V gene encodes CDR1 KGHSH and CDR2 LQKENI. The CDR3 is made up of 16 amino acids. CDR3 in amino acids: CASSPSRAGSSYEQYF. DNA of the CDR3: TGTGCCAGCTCACCTTCTCGAGCGGGGAGCTCCTACGAGCAGTACTTC. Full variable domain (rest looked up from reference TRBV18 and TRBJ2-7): NAGVMQNPRHLVRRRGQEARLRCSPMKGHSHVYWYRQLPEEGLKFMVYLQKENIIDESGMPKERFSAEFPKEGPSILRIQQVVRGDSAAYFCASSPSRAGSSYEQYFGPGTRLTVT.

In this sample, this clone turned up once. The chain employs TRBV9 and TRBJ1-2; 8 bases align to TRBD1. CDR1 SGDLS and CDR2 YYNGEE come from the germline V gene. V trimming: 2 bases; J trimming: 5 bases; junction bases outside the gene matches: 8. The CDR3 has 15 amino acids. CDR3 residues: CASSVGTGTIYGYTF. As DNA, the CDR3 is TGTGCCAGCAGCGTGGGGACAGGTACCATTTATGGCTACACCTTC.

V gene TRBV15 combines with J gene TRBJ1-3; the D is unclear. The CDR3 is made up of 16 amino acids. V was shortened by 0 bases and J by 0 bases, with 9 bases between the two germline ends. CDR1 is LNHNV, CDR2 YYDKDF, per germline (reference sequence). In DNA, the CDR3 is TGTGCCACCAGCAGAGATCCCAGGTTCTCTGGAAACACCATATATTTT. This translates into CATSRDPRFSGNTIYF. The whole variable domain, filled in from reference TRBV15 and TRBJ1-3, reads DAMVIQNPRYQVTQFGKPVTLSCSQTLNHNVMYWYQQKSSQAPKLLFHYYDKDFNNEADTPDNFQSRRPNTSFCFLDIRSPGLGDTAMYLCATSRDPRFSGNTIYFGEGSWLTVV.

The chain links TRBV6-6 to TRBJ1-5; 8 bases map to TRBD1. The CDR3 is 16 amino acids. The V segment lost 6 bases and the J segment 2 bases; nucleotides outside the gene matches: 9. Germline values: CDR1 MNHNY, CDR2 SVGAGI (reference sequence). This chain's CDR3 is CASRQTGVGGNQPQHF. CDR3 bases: TGTGCCAGCAGACAGACAGGGGTGGGAGGCAATCAGCCCCAGCATTTT.

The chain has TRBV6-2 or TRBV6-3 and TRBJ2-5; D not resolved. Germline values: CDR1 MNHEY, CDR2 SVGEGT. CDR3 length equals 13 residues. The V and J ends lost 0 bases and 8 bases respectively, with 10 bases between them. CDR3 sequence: CASSYSSLSTQYF. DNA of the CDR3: TGTGCCAGCAGTTACTCGTCCCTATCAACCCAGTACTTC.

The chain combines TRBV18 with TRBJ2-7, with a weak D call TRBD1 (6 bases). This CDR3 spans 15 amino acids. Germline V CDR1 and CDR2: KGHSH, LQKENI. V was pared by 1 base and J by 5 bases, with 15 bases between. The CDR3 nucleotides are TGTGCCAGCTCACCACAGCGCAGGGGTTCCCACGAGCAGTACTTC. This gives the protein CASSPQRRGSHEQYF. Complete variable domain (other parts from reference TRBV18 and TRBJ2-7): NAGVMQNPRHLVRRRGQEARLRCSPMKGHSHVYWYRQLPEEGLKFMVYLQKENIIDESGMPKERFSAEFPKEGPSILRIQQVVRGDSAAYFCASSPQRRGSHEQYFGPGTRLTVT.

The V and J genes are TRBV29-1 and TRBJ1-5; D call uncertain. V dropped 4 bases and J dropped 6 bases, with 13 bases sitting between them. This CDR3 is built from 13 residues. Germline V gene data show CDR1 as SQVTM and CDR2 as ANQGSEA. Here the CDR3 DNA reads TGCAGCGTTGTGTCCGGGGAGGGTCAGCCCCAGCATTTT. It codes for CSVVSGEGQPQHF.

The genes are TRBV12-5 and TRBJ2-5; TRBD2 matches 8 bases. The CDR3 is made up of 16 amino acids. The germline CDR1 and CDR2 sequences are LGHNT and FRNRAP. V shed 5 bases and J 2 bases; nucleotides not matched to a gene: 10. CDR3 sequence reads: CASGPPGLVTQETQYF. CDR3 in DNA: TGTGCTAGTGGTCCGCCGGGACTAGTAACACAAGAGACCCAGTACTTC.

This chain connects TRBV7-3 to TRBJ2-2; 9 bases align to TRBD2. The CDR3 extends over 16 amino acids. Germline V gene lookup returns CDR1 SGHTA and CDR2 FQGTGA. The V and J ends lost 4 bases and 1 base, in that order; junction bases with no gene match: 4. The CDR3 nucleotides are TGTGCCAGCAGCTCTGGGACTAGCCAGAACACCGGGGAGCTGTTTTTT. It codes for CASSSGTSQNTGELFF.

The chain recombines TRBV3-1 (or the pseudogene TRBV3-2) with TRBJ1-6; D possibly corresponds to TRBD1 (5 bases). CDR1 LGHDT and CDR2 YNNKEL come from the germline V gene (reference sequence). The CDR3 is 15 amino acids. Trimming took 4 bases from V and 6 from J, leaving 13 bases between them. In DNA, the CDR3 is TGTGCCAGCAGCCCGCTCCAGGGTGGTAATTCACCCCTCCACTTT. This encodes CASSPLQGGNSPLHF.

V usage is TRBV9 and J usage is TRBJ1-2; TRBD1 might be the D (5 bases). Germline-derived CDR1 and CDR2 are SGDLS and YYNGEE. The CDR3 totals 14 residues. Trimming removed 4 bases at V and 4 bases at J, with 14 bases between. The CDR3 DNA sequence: TGTGCCAGCAGCTCTGGTGGGGGACTCTATGGCTACACCTTC. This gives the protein CASSSGGGLYGYTF.

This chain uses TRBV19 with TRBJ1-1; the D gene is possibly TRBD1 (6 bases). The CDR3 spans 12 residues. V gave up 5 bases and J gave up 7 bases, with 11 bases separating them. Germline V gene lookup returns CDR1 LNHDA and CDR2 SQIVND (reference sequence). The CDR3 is CASSLQGIEAFF. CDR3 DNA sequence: TGTGCCAGTAGTCTACAGGGAATTGAAGCTTTCTTT.

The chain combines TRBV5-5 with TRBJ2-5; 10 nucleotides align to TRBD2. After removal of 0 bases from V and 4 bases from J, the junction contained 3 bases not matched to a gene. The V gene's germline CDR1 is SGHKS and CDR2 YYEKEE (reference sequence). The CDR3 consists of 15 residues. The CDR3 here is CASSLVAGGPETQYF. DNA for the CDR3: TGTGCCAGCAGCTTGGTAGCGGGGGGACCAGAGACCCAGTACTTC.

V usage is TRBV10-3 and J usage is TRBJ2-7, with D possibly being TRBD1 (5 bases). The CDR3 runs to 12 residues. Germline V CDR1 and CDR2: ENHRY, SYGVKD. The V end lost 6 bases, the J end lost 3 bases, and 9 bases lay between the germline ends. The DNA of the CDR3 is TGTGCCATCAGGGATACAGGCTACGAGCAGTACTTC. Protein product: CAIRDTGYEQYF.

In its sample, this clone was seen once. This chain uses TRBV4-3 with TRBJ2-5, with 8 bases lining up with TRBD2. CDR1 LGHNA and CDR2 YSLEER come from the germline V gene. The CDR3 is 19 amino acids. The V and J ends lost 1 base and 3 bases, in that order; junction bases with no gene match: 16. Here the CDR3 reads CASSQGLAGWGGPEETQYF. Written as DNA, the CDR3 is TGCGCCAGCAGCCAAGGTCTAGCGGGCTGGGGGGGGCCTGAAGAGACCCAGTACTTC.

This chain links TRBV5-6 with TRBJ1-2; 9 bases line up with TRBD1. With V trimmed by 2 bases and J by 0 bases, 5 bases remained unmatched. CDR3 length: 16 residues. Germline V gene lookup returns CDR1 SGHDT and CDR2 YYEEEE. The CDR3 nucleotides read TGTGCCAGCAGCTTTAGGGACAGGGTCTCTAACTATGGCTACACCTTC. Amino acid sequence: CASSFRDRVSNYGYTF.

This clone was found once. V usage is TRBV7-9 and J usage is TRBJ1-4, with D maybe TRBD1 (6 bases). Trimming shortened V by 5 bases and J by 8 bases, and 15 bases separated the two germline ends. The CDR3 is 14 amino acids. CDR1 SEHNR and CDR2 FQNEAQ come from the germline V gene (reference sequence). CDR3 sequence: CASSEGGGIEKLFF. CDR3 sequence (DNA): TGTGCCAGCAGCGAAGGGGGAGGGATCGAAAAACTGTTTTTT.